These T cell receptor beta chains were read from a single sample in a study of PD-L1 blockade in urothelial cancer. Clones were sequenced by immunoSEQ multiplex PCR, and TCRdb holds only the in-frame ones, with some missing. The sample contains around 56,000 clones, 86% of which appear only once. Sequences were derived from PBMCs, sampled around atezolizumab (anti-PD-L1) treatment. These receptors were obtained from a man over 45 with urothelial cancer. Each CDR3 is given with its conserved first and last residue. D genes are given only for firm matches. Rows give clone size only sometimes, using once, few, many, or a class for an expanded clone.

>.|TRBD2|TRBV25-1|TRBJ2-1
TGTGCCAGCAGTGACACTAGCGGGAGTGGCAGTGAGCAGTTCTTC
CASSDTSGSGSEQFF
>.|.|TRBV6-1|TRBJ2-3
TGTGCCAGCAGTGAAGGTAGGAGACGCACAGATACGCAGTATTTT
CASSEGRRRTDTQYF
>.|.|TRBV27|TRBJ2-6
TGTGCCAGCAGCCTTCTCTCTGGGGCCAACGTCCTGACTTTC
CASSLLSGANVLTF
>.|TRBD1|TRBV11-2|TRBJ2-3
TGTGCCAGCAGCGACACTTACGGACAGGGATCAGATACGCAGTATTTT
CASSDTYGQGSDTQYF
>.|TRBD2|TRBV7-2|TRBJ2-3
TGTGCCAGCAGCCCGGGACTAGCGGGAGTAGGTACAGATACGCAGTATTTT
CASSPGLAGVGTDTQYF
>.|TRBD2|TRBV7-9|TRBJ2-1
TGTGCCAGCAGCACAACCCTAGCGGGCCCTTACAATGAGCAGTTCTTC
CASSTTLAGPYNEQFF
>.|TRBD2|TRBV6-4|TRBJ2-2
TGTGCCACCCGGGGACTAGGAGCCGGGGAGCTGTTTTTT
CATRGLGAGELFF
>.|.|TRBV18|TRBJ1-2
TGTGCCAGCTCACCGGGCAGCAACTATGGCTACACCTTC
CASSPGSNYGYTF
>.|.|TRBV11-2|TRBJ1-2
TGTGCCAGCAGCTTTAATGGCGCAGCTAGTAACTATGGCTACACCTTC
CASSFNGAASNYGYTF
>.|TRBD1|TRBV28|TRBJ1-5
TGTGCCAGCAGTTTATGGGGACAGAATCAGCCCCAGCATTTT
CASSLWGQNQPQHF
>once|TRBD2|TRBV5-5|TRBJ2-5
TGTGCCAGCAGCTCCGGGACTAGCGGGAGGGGGGGACAAGAGACCCAGTACTTC
CASSSGTSGRGGQETQYF
>.|.|TRBV11-2|TRBJ2-2
TGTGCCAGCAGCTTAAATCCAGGGTTTGACACCGGGGAGCTGTTTTTT
CASSLNPGFDTGELFF
>.|.|TRBV7-9|TRBJ1-6
TGTGCCAGCAGCTTACCGAGCTCCTATAATTCACCCCTCCACTTT
CASSLPSSYNSPLHF
>once|TRBD2|TRBV5-1|TRBJ2-3
TGCGCCAGCAGCCGGGGGGAGGGGCGTCAAGATACGCAGTATTTT
CASSRGEGRQDTQYF
>.|TRBD1|TRBV28|TRBJ2-5
TGTGCCAGCAGCAATGGACAGGGGAGAGAGACCCAGTACTTC
CASSNGQGRETQYF
>.|.|TRBV10-1|TRBJ1-3
TGCGCCAGCAGTGATCTCTGGAGGACTGGAAACACCATATATTTT
CASSDLWRTGNTIYF
>.|TRBD1|TRBV6-5|TRBJ2-7
TGTGCCAGCAGGAACGACAGGGGGCCCTACGAGCAGTACTTC
CASRNDRGPYEQYF
>.|TRBD2|TRBV5-1|TRBJ2-3
TGCGCCAGCAGCCGATGGGGGGGGAGTACGCAGTATTTT
CASSRWGGSTQYF
>.|.|TRBV18|TRBJ2-1
TGTGCCAGCTCACCAAATTTTGTCCTAGCTAATGAGCAGTTCTTC
CASSPNFVLANEQFF
>.|.|TRBV6-1|TRBJ2-1
TGTGCCAGCAGTGAAGCGTCCAGCGGCAAAAACAATGAGCAGTTCTTC
CASSEASSGKNNEQFF
>few|.|TRBV28|TRBJ2-5
TGTGCCAGCAGTTTAAGCGGACAGCAAGAGACCCAGTACTTC
CASSLSGQQETQYF
>once|.|TRBV14|TRBJ1-2
TGTGCCAGCAGCTACAGGGAAACCTATGGCTACACCTTC
CASSYRETYGYTF